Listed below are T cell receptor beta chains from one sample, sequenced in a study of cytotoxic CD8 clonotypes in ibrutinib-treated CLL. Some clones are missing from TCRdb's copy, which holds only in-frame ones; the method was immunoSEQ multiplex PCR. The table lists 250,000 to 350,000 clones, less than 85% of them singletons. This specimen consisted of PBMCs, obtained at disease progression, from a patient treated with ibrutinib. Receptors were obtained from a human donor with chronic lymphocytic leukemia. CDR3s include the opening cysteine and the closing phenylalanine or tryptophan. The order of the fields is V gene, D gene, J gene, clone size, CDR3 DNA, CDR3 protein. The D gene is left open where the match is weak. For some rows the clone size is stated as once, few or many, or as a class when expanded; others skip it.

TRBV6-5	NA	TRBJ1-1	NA	TGTGCCAGCAGCATAGGGCACCGTCGGACTGAAGCTTTCTTT	CASSIGHRRTEAFF
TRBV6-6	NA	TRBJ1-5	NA	TGTGCCAGCAGTTACTCTCTCGCGGACAGAAATCAGCCCCAGCATTTT	CASSYSLADRNQPQHF
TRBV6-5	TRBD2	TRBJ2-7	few	TGTGCCAGCAGGCGACTAGCAAGCTACGAGCAGTACTTC	CASRRLASYEQYF
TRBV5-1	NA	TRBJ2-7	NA	TGCGCCAGCAGCCCAGGCAACTACGAGCAGTACTTC	CASSPGNYEQYF
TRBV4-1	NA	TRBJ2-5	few	TGCGCCAGCAGCCAAGCGATACAAGAGACCCAGTACTTC	CASSQAIQETQYF
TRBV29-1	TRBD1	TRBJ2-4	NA	TGCAGCGTTGGGCCCGACAGGGAAGACATTCAGTACTTC	CSVGPDREDIQYF
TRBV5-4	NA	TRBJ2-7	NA	TGTGCCAGCAGCGGGCCGGACAGAATCGAGCAGTACTTC	CASSGPDRIEQYF
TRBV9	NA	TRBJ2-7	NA	TGTGCCAGCAGCGTTGGGAGTGCTACCTACGAGCAGTACTTC	CASSVGSATYEQYF
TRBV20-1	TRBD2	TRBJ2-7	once	TGCAGTGCTAGGTCCGGGAGGGCGCAGTACTTC	CSARSGRAQYF
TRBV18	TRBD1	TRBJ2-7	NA	TGTGCCAGCTCACGGGACAGGACCTACGAGCAGTACTTC	CASSRDRTYEQYF
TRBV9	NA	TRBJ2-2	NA	TGTGCCAGCAGGACTAACTCGAACACCGGGGAGCTGTTTTTT	CASRTNSNTGELFF
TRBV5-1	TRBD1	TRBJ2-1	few	TGCGCCTCCCGGGACAGGGCGTACAATGAGCAGTTCTTC	CASRDRAYNEQFF
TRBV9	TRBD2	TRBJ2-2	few	TGTGCCAGCAGCGTACTAGCGGGCACCGGGGAGCTGTTTTTT	CASSVLAGTGELFF
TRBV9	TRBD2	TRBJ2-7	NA	TGTGCCAGCAGCCGGGACTACTCCTACGAGCAGTACTTC	CASSRDYSYEQYF
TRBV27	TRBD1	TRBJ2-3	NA	TGTGCCAGCAGTTTATCAATACCGGGACAGCGATACACAGATACGCAGTATTTT	CASSLSIPGQRYTDTQYF
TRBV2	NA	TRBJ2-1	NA	TGTGCCAGCAGTGAGAGTAATGAGCAGTTCTTC	CASSESNEQFF
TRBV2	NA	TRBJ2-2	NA	TGTGCCAGCAGTGAATCTGGCTCGGATTGGCTGTACACCGGGGAGCTGTTTTTT	CASSESGSDWLYTGELFF
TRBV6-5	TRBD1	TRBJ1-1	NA	TGTGCCAGCAGTTACTCGAGGGACAGTGAAGCTTTCTTT	CASSYSRDSEAFF
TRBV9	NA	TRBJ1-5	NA	TGTGCCAGCAGCGTAGATGGGGCGGGAAACCAGCCCCAGCATTTT	CASSVDGAGNQPQHF
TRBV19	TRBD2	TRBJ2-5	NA	TGTGCCAGTAGTCCCGAGCGGGGGGAAGAGACCCAGTACTTC	CASSPERGEETQYF
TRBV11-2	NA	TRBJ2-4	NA	TGTGCCAGCAGAAGGGCCCCAGGGATTGTGAACATTCAGTACTTC	CASRRAPGIVNIQYF
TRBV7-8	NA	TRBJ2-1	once	TGTGCCAGCAGTTGGCGACAGGCGGCCTACAATGAGCAGTTCTTC	CASSWRQAAYNEQFF
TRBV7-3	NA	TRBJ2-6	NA	TGTGCCAGCAGCTTTGGGGCCAACGTCCTGACTTTC	CASSFGANVLTF
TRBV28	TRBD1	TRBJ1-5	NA	TGTGCCAGCAGTTATGACAGGGCAGCCGGGTATAGCAATCAGCCCCAGCATTTT	CASSYDRAAGYSNQPQHF
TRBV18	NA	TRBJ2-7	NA	TGTGCCAGCTCACCCCCCGTTGCGTCAGACTACGAGCAGTACTTC	CASSPPVASDYEQYF
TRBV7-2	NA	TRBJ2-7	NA	TGTGCCAGTGAGCAGGGGAGTGGCTACGAGCAGTACTTC	CASEQGSGYEQYF
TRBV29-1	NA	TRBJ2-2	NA	TGCAGCGTTGCTAGAAACACCGGGGAGCTGTTTTTT	CSVARNTGELFF
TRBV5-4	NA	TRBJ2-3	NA	TGTGCCAGCAGGTCGCGGGCTGAGGGGTTCGATACGCAGTATTTT	CASRSRAEGFDTQYF
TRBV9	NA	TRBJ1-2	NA	TGTGCCAGCAGCCGAACGGGTCAGGGGATGAACTATGGCTACACCTTC	CASSRTGQGMNYGYTF
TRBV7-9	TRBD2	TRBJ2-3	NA	TGTGCCAGCAGCTTCGGCGGGGGGCGGGCAGATACGCAGTATTTT	CASSFGGGRADTQYF
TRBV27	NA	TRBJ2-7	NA	TGTGCCAGCAGTTTCGGTGGCGAGCAGTACTTC	CASSFGGEQYF
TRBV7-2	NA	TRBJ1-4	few	TGTGCCAGCAGCTTAGGGCAGGGGACTAATGAAAAACTGTTTTTT	CASSLGQGTNEKLFF
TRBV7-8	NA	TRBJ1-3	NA	TGTGCCAGCAGCTTAGGGGGGCGAGGAAACACCATATATTTT	CASSLGGRGNTIYF
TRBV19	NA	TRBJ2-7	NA	TGTGCCAGTAGTATTACACCGTCCTACGAGCAGTACTTC	CASSITPSYEQYF
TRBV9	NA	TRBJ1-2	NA	TGTGCCAGCATCCCACCCCGGGGAGGGGTTGACTATGGCTACACCTTC	CASIPPRGGVDYGYTF
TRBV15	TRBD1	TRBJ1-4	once	TGTGCCACCAGCAGGGACAGGGGGGATGAAAAACTGTTTTTT	CATSRDRGDEKLFF
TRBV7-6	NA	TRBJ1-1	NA	TGTGCCAGCAGCTTAGCCGTCCAGGGGTACACTGAAGCTTTCTTT	CASSLAVQGYTEAFF
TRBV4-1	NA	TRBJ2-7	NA	TGCGCCAGCAGCCCTAGGGTCCTGACCGCCTACGAGCAGTACTTC	CASSPRVLTAYEQYF
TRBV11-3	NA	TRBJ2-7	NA	TGTGCCAGCAGCTACGACAGGGTGGGGGGCGAGCAGTACTTC	CASSYDRVGGEQYF
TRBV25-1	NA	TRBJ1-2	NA	TGTGCCAGCAGTATAGGACGGTCTGGCTATGGCTACACCTTC	CASSIGRSGYGYTF
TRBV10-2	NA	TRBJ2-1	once	TGCGCCAGCACCCAGGCGCAGAGGGCCTACAATGAGCAGTTCTTC	CASTQAQRAYNEQFF
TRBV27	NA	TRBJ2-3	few	TGTGCCAGCAGTTTAGGGGGGTCCTACACAGATACGCAGTATTTT	CASSLGGSYTDTQYF
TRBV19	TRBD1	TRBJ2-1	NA	TGTGCCAGTAGTCACCCGGGACAGGGGTATGAGCAGTTCTTC	CASSHPGQGYEQFF
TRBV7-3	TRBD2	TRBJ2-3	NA	TGTGCCAGCAGCCTCGGGGGGTACACAGATACGCAGTATTTT	CASSLGGYTDTQYF
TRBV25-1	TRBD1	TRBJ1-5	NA	TGTGCCAGCAAGTTAAGGGACAGGGGTTTATGTCAGCCCCAGCATTTT	CASKLRDRGLCQPQHF
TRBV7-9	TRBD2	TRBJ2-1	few	TGTGCCAGCAGCTACGGGACTATCGAGCAGTTCTTC	CASSYGTIEQFF
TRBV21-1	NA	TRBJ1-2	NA	TGTGCCAGCATCCGGGATCGTGGGGGCTACACCTTC	CASIRDRGGYTF
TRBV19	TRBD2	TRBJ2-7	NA	TGTGCCAGTAGTATCTCGACTAGCGGGAACCACGAGCAGTACTTC	CASSISTSGNHEQYF
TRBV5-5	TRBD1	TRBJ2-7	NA	TGTGCCAGCAGCTTGGATGCAGGGGGATACTACGAGCAGTACTTC	CASSLDAGGYYEQYF
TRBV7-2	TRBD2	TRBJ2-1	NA	TGTGCCAGCAGCACGACTAGCGGGGGCCGGGGCAATGAGCAGTTCTTC	CASSTTSGGRGNEQFF
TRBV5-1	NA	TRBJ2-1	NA	TGCGCCAGCAGCTTGGATTCGTTTGAGCAGTTCTTC	CASSLDSFEQFF
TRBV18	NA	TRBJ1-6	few	TGTGCCAGCTTGACAGAAAATAATTCACCTCTCCACTTT	CASLTENNSPLHF
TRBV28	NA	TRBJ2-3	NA	TGTGCCAGCAGTTTTTCGTCCGCGGCCCATCATACGCAGTATTTT	CASSFSSAAHHTQYF
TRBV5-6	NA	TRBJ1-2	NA	TGTGCCAGCAGCTTGACAGGCAGGGGTAACTATGGCTACACCTTC	CASSLTGRGNYGYTF
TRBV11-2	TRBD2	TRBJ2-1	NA	TGTGCCAGCAGTACCGGGGCTAGCGGGAGGAGTGAGCAGTTCTTC	CASSTGASGRSEQFF
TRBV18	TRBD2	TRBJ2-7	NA	TGTGCCAGCTCGCGCGGGACTAGCGGGAGCAGTGAGCAGTACTTC	CASSRGTSGSSEQYF
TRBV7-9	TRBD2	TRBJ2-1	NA	TGTGCCAGCAGCTCCGGACTAGCGGGAGGAGATGAGCAGTTCTTC	CASSSGLAGGDEQFF
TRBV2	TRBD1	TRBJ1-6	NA	TGTGCCAGCAGTGTCCAGGGGGCCAATTCACCCCTCCACTTT	CASSVQGANSPLHF